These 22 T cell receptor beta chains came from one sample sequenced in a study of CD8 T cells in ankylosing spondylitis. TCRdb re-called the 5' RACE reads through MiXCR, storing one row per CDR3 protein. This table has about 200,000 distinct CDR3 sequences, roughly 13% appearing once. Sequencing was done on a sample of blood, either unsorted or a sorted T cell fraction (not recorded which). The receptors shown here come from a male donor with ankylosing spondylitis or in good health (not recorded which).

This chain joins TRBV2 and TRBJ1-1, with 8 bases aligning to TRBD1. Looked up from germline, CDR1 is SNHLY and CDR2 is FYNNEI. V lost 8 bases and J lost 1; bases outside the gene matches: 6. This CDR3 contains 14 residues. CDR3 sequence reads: CASHETGANTEAFF. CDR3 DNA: TGTGCCAGCCATGAGACAGGGGCGAACACTGAAGCTTTCTTT.

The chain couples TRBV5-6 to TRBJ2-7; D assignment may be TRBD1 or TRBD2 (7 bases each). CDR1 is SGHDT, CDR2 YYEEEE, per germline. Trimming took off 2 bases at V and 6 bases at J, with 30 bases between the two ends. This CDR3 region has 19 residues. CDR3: CASSFSSGQAFSRGGEQYF. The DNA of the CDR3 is TGTGCCAGCAGCTTTTCTAGTGGACAGGCTTTTTCCAGGGGGGGCGAGCAGTACTTC.

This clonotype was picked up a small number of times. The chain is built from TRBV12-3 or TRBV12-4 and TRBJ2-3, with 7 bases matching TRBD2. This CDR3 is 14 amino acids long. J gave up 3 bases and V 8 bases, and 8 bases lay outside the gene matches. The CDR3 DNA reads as TGTGCCAGCGGGGAGGGGTCGAGAACAGATACGCAGTATTTT. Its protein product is CASGEGSRTDTQYF.

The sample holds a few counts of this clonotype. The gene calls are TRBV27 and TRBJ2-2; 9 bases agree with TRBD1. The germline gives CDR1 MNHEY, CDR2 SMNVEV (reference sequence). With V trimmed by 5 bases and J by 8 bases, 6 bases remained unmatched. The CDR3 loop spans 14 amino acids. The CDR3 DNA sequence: TGTGCCAGCAGTGCTGGGACAGGGTTGGGGGAGCTGTTTTTT. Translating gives CASSAGTGLGELFF.

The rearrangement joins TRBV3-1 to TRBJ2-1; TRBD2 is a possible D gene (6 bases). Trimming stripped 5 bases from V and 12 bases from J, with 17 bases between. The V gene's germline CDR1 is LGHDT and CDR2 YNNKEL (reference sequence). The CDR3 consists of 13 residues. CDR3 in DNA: TGTGCCAGCAGCGGGGGGTTTAGAGATAGGCAGTTCTTC. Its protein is CASSGGFRDRQFF.

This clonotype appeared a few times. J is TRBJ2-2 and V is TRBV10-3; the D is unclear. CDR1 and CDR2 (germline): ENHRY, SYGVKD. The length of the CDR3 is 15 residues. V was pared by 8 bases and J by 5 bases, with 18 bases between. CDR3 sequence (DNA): TGTGCCATCCCAAACGTGGACGGGTTGACCGGGGAGCTGTTTTTT. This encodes CAIPNVDGLTGELFF.

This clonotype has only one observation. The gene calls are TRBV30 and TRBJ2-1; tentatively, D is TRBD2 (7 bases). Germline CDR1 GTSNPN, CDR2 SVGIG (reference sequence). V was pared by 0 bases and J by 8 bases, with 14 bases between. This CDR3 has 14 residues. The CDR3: CAWSVQLGGHEQFF. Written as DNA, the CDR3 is TGTGCCTGGAGTGTTCAACTGGGGGGGCATGAGCAGTTCTTC.

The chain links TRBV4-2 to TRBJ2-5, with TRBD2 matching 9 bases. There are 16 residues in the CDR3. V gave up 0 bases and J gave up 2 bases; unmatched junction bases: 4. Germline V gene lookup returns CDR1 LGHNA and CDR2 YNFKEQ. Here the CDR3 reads CASSQDPAGGQETQYF. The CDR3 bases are TGTGCCAGCAGCCAAGATCCAGCGGGGGGACAAGAGACCCAGTACTTC.

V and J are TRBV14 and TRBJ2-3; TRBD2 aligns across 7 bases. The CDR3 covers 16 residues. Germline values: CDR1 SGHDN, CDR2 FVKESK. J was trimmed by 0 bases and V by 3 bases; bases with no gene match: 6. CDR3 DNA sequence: TGTGCCAGCAGCCAGGACTTCGGGAGGAGCACAGATACGCAGTATTTT. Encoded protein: CASSQDFGRSTDTQYF.

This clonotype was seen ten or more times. The CDR3 bases are TGTGCCAGCAGCCAAGATGGGATTAAGCGGAGTCTTCGCAATGAGCAGTTCTTC. This codes for CASSQDGIKRSLRNEQFF. This chain uses TRBV4-2 with TRBJ2-1, with a possible D match to TRBD2 (5 bases). The V end was cut by 0 bases, the J end by 6 bases, with 21 bases between. The CDR3 runs 18 residues. Germline CDR1 is LGHNA and CDR2 is YNFKEQ.

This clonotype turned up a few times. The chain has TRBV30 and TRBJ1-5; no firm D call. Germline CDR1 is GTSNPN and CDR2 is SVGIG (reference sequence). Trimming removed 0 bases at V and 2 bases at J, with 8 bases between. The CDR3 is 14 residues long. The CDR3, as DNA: TGTGCCTGGAGTGTTAGGGTGCGCAATCAGCCCCAGCATTTT. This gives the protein CAWSVRVRNQPQHF.

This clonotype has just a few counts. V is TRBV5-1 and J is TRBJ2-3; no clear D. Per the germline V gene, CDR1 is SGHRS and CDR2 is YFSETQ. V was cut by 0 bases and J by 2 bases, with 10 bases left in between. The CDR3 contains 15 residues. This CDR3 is CASSLEGSFTDTQYF. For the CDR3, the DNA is TGCGCCAGCAGCTTGGAAGGCAGCTTCACAGATACGCAGTATTTT.

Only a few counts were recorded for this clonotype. The CDR3 reads CASSQEVWPGGYTF. CDR3 nucleotides: TGCGCCAGCAGCCAAGAAGTGTGGCCCGGTGGCTACACCTTC. The rearrangement links TRBV4-1 to TRBJ1-2; the D is unclear. Trimming cost V 0 bases and J 7 bases, with 12 bases left between them. Germline CDR1 and CDR2: MGHRA and YSYEKL. This CDR3 is built from 14 residues.

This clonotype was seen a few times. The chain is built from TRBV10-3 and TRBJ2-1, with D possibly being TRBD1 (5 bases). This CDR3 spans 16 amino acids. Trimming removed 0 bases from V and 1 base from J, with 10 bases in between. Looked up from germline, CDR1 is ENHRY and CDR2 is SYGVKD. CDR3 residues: CAISESGAESYNEQFF. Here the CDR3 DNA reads TGTGCCATCAGTGAGTCAGGGGCAGAATCCTACAATGAGCAGTTCTTC.

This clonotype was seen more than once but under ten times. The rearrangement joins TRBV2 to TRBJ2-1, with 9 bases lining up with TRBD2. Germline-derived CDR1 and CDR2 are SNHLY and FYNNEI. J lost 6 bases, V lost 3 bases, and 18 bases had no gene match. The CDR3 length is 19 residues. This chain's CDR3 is CASSDLLAGPPETSNEQFF. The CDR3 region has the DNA TGTGCCAGCAGTGATCTTCTAGCGGGACCCCCAGAAACTTCCAATGAGCAGTTCTTC.

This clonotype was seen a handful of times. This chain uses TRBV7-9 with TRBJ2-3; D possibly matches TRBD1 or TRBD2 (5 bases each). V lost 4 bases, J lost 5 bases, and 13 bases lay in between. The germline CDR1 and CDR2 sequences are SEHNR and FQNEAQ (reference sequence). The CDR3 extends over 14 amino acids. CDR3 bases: TGTGCCAGCAGCTCAGGGTACGAGGGAGATACGCAGTATTTT. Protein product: CASSSGYEGDTQYF. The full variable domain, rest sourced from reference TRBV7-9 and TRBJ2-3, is DTGVSQNPRHKITKRGQNVTFRCDPISEHNRLYWYRQTLGQGPEFLTYFQNEAQLEKSRLLSDRFSAERPKGSFSTLEIQRTEQGDSAMYLCASSSGYEGDTQYFGPGTRLTVL.

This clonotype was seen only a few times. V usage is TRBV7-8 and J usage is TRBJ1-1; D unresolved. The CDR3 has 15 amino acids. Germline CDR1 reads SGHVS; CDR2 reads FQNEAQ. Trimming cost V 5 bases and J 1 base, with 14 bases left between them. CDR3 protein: CASSANWVPNTEAFF. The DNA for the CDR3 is TGTGCCAGCAGCGCAAACTGGGTCCCGAACACTGAAGCTTTCTTT.

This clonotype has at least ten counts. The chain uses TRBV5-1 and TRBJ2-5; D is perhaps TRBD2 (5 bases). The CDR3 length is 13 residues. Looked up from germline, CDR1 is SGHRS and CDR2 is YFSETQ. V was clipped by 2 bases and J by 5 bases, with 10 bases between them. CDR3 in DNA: TGCGCCAGCAGCTTCGGTAGGGAGGAGACCCAGTACTTC. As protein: CASSFGREETQYF.

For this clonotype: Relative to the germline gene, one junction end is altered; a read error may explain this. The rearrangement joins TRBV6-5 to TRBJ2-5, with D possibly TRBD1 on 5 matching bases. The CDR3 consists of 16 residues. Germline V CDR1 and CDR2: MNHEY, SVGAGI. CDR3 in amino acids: CPSSYPRRAGQETQYF. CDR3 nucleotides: TGTCCCAGCAGTTACCCCCGTCGGGCAGGGCAAGAGACCCAGTACTTC.

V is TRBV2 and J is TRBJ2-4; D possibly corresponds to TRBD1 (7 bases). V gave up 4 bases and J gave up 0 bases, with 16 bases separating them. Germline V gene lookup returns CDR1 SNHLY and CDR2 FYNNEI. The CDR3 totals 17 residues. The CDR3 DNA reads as TGTGCCAGCAGTGGGAGGGACAGAGTGCTAGCCAAAAACATTCAGTACTTC. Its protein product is CASSGRDRVLAKNIQYF. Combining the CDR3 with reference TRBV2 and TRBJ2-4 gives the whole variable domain EPEVTQTPSHQVTQMGQEVILRCVPISNHLYFYWYRQILGQKVEFLVSFYNNEISEKSEIFDDQFSVERPDGSNFTLKIRSTKLEDSAMYFCASSGRDRVLAKNIQYFGAGTRLSVL.

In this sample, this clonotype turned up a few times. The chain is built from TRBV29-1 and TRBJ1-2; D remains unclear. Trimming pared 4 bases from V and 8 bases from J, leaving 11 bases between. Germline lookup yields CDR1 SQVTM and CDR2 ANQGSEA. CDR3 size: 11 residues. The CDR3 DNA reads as TGCAGCGTTGGGGCAGGTGGCGGCTACACCTTC. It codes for CSVGAGGGYTF.

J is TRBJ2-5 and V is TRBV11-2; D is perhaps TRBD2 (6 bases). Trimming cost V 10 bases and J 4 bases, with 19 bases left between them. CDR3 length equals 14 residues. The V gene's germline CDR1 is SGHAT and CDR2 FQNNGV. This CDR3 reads CATNHGPGGETQYF. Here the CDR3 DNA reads TGTGCCACCAACCACGGGCCCGGGGGAGAGACCCAGTACTTC.